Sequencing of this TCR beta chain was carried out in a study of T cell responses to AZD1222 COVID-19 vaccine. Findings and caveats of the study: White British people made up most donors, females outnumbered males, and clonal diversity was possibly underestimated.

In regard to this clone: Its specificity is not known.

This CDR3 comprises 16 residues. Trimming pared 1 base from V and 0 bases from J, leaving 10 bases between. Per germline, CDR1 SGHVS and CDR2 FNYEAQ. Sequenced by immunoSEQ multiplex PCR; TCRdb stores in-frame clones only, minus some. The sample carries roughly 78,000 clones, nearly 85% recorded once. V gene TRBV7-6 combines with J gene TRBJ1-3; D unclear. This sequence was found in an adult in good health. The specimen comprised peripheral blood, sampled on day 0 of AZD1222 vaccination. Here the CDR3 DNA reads TGTGCCAGCAGCTTAGTAGCTGTCAGCTCTGGAAACACCATATATTTT. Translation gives CASSLVAVSSGNTIYF.